The entry below gives a single T cell receptor beta chain sequence along with its context. A quantity of about 0.5 to 1 ug RNA underwent reverse transcription using random hexamers. Across 54 Vbeta and 13 Jbeta, TCR beta CDR3 was amplified with immunoSEQ multiplex PCR. Using its own MiXCR run on the immunoSEQ multiplex PCR reads, TCRdb lists one record per CDR3 protein. Here the sample spans 80,000 or so distinct CDR3 sequences, about 92% being singletons. Blood CD8+ and CD4+ T cells underwent high-throughput TCR beta sequencing. The length of the CDR3 is 12 residues. The junction had 6 bases not matched to a gene; V was cut back by 7 bases and J by 5 bases. Germline CDR1 is DFQATT and CDR2 is SNEGSKA (reference sequence). The data belong to a study of CD8 T cells in Susac syndrome. Turning to the study itself: Among the Susac syndrome patients who underwent sequencing, about six had clinically active disease, while about eight of them were in remission.

This TCR was recovered from a human donor with Susac syndrome. The chain is built from TRBV20-1 and TRBJ2-7; 9 nucleotides match TRBD2. Sequenced input: CD4+ T cells from PBMCs. The CDR3 coding sequence is TGCAGTGTTTTGTTAGCGGGAGACGAGCAGTACTTC. This gives the protein CSVLLAGDEQYF.